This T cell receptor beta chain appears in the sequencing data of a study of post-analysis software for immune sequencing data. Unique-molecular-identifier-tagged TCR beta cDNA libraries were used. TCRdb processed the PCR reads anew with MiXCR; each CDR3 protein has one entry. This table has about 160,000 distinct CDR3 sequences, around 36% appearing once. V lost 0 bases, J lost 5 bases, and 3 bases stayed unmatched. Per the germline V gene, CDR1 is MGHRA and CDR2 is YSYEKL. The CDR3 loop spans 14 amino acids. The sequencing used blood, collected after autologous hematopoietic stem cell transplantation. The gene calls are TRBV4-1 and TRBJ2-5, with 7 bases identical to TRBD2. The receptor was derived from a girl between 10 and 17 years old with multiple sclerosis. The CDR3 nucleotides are TGCGCCAGCAGCCAAGACTGGGGAGGGGAGACCCAGTACTTC. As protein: CASSQDWGGETQYF.